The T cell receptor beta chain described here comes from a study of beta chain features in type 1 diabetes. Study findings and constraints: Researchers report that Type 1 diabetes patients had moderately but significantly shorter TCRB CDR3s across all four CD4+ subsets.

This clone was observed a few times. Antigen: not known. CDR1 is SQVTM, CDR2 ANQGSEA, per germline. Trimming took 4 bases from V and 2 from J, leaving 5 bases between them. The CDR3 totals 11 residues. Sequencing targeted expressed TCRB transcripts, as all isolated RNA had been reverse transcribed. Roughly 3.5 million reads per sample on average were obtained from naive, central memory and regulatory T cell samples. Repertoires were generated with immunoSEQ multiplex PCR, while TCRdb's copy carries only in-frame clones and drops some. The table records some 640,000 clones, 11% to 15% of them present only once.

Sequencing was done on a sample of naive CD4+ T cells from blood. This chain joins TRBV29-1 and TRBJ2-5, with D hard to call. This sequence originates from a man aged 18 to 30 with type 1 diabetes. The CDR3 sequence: CSVVDQETQYF. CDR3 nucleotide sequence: TGCAGCGTTGTCGATCAAGAGACCCAGTACTTC.